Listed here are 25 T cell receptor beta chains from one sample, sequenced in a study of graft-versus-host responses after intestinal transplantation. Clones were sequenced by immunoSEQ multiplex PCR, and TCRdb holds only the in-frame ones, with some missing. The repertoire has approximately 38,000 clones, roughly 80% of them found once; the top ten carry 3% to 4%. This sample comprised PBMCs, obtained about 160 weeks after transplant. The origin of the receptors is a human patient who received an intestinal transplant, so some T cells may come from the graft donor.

This CDR3 reads CASSQEVAGGPSTDTQYF. The CDR3 coding sequence is TGTGCCAGCAGCCAAGAAGTAGCGGGGGGGCCGAGCACAGATACGCAGTATTTT. This chain uses TRBV4-2 with TRBJ2-3, with TRBD2 identical over 11 bases. Germline V gives CDR1 LGHNA, CDR2 YNFKEQ. V dropped 0 bases and J dropped 0; count of bases not matched to a gene: 5. The CDR3 has 18 amino acids.

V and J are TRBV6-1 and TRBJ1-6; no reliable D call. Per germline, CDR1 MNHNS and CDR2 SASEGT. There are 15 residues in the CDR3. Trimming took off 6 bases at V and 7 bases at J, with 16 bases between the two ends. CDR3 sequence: CASSFGGSENSPLHF. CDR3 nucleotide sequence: TGTGCCAGCAGCTTTGGCGGGAGCGAGAATTCACCCCTCCACTTT.

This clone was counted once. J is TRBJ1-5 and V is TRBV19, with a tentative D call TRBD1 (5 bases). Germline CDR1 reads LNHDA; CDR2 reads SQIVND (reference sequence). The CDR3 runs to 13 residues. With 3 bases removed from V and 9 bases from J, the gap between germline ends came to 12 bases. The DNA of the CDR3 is TGTGCCAGTAGTATGCAGGGTGGGCTGCCCCAGCATTTT. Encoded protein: CASSMQGGLPQHF.

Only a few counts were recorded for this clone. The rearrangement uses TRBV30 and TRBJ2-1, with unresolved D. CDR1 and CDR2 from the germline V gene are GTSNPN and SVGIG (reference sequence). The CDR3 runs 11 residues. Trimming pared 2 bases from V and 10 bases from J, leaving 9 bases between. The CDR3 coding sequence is TGTGCCTGGAGTCGGACGCTAGAGCAGTTCTTC. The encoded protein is CAWSRTLEQFF.

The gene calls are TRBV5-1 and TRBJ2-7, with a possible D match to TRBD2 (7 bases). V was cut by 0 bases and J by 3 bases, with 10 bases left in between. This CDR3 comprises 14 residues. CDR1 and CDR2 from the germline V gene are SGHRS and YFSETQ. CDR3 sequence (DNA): TGCGCCAGCAGCTTGGTAGGGGGGGACTACGAGCAGTACTTC. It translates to CASSLVGGDYEQYF.

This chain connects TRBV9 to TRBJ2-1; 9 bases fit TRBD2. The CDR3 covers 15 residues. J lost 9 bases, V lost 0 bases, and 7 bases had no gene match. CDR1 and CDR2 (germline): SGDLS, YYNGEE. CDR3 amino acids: CASSVVASGIGEQFF. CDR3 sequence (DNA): TGTGCCAGCAGCGTAGTGGCTAGCGGGATTGGTGAGCAGTTCTTC.

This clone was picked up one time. CDR3 loop: CASSLVTSYEQYF. The CDR3 DNA follows: TGCGCCAGCAGCTTGGTTACTAGCTACGAGCAGTACTTC. The chain recombines TRBV5-1 with TRBJ2-7; a weak D match, TRBD2 (5 bases). The CDR3 is 13 residues long. The germline V and J ends were trimmed by 0 bases and 3 bases, with 7 bases remaining between them. Looked up from germline, CDR1 is SGHRS and CDR2 is YFSETQ.

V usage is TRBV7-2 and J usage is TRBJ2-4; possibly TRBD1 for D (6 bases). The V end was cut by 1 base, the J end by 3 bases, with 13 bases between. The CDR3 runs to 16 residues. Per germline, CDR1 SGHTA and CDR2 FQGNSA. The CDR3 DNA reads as TGTGCCAGCAGCTTAGGTACAGGGACGGGCAAAAACATTCAGTACTTC. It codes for CASSLGTGTGKNIQYF.

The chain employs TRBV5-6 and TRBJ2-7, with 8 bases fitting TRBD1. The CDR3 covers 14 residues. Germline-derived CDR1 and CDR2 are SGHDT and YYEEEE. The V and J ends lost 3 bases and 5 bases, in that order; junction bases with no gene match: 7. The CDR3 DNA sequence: TGTGCCAGCAGCTACGGACAGGGCCTCGACGAGCAGTACTTC. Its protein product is CASSYGQGLDEQYF.

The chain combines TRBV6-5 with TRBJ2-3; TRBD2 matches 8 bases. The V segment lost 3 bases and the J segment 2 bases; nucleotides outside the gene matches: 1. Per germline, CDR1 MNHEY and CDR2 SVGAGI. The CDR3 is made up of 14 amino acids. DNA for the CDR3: TGTGCCAGCAGTTATAGCGGGGACACAGATACGCAGTATTTT. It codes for CASSYSGDTDTQYF.

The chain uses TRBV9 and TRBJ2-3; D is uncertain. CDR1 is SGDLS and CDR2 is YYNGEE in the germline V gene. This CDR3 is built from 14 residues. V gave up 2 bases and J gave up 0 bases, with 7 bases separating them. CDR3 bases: TGTGCCAGCAGCGTTCGGCAGAGCACAGATACGCAGTATTTT. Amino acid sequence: CASSVRQSTDTQYF.

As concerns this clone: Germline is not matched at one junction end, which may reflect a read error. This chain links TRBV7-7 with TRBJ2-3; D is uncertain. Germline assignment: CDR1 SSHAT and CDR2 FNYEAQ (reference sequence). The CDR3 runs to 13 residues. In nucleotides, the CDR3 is TGTGCTAGCAGCCTAGGGAGCACAGATACGCAGTATTTT. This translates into CASSLGSTDTQYF.

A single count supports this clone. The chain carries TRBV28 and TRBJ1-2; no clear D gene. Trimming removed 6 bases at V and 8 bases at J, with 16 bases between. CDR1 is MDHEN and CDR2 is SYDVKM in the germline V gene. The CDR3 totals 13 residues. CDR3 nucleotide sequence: TGTGCCAGCAGCCTATATACGGCGGGGGGCTACACCTTC. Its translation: CASSLYTAGGYTF.

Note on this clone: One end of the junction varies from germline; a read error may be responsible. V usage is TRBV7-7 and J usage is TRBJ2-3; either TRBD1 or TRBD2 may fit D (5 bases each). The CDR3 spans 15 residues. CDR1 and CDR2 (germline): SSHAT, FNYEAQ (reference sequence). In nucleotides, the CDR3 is TGTGCTAGCAGCTTAGGCGACTCAGGGACCGATACGCAGTATTTT. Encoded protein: CASSLGDSGTDTQYF.

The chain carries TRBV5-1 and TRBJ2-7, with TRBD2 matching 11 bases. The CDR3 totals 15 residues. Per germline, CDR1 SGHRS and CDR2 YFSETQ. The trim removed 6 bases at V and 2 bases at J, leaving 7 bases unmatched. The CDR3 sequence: CASKLAGEGAYEQYF. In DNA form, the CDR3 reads TGCGCCAGCAAACTAGCGGGGGAAGGGGCCTACGAGCAGTACTTC.

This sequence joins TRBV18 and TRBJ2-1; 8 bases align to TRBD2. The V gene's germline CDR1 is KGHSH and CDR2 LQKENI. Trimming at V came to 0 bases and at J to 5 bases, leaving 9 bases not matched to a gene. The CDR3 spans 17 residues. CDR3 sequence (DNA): TGTGCCAGCTCACCACCGGTGGGACTAGACGGGAACAATGAGCAGTTCTTC. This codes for CASSPPVGLDGNNEQFF.

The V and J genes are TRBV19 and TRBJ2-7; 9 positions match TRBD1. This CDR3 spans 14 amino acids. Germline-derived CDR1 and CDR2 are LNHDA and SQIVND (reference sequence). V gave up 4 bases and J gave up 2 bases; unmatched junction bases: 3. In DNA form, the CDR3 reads TGTGCCAGTAGTAAGGACAGGGGACCCTACGAGCAGTACTTC. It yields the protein CASSKDRGPYEQYF.

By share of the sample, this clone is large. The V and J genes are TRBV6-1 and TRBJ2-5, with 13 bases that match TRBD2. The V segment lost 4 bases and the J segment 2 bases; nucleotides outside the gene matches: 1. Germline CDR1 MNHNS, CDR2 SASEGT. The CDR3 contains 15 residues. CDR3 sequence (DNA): TGTGCCAGCAGTGGACTAGCGGGGGGACAAGAGACCCAGTACTTC. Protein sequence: CASSGLAGGQETQYF.

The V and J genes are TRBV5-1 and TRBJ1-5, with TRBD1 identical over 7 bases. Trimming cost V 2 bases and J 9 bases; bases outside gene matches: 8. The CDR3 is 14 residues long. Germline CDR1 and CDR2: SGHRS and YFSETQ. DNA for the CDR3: TGCGCCAGCAGCTTAGCAGGGGGGGAGCGGCCCCAGCATTTT. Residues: CASSLAGGERPQHF.

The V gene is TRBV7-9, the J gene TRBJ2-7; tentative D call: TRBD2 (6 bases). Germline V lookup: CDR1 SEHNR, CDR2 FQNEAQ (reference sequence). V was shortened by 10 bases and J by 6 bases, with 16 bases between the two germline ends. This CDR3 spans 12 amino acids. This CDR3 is CATGVGRREQYF. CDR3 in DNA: TGTGCCACGGGGGTGGGGAGGCGCGAGCAGTACTTC.

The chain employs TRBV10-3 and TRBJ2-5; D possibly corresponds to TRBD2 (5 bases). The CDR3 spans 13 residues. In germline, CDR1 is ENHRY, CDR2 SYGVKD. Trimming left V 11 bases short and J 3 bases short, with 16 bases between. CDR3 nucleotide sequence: TGTGCCGTACGGGAACCTCAAAAAGAGACCCAGTACTTC. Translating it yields CAVREPQKETQYF.

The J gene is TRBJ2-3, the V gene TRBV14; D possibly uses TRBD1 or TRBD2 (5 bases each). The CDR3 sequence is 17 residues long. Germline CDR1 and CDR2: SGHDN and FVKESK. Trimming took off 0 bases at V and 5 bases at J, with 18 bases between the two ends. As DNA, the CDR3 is TGTGCCAGCAGCCAAGATCGGGGCAGGGAAGTAAAAGATACGCAGTATTTT. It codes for CASSQDRGREVKDTQYF.

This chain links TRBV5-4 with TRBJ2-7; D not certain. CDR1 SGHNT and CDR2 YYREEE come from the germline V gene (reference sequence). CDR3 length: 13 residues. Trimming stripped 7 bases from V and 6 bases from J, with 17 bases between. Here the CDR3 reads CASRDGVKAEQYF. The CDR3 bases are TGTGCCAGCCGCGACGGAGTGAAGGCCGAGCAGTACTTC.

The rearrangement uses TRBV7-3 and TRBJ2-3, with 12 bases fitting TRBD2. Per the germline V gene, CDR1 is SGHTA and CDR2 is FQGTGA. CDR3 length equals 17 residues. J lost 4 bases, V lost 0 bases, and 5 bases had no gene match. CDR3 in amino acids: CASSLTGLAGNSDTQYF. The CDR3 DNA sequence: TGTGCCAGCAGCTTAACAGGACTAGCGGGAAATTCAGATACGCAGTATTTT.

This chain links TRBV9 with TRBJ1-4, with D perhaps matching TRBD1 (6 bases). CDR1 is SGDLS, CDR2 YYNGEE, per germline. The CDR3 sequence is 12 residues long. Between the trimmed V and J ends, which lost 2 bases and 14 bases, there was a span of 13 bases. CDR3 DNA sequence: TGTGCCAGCAGCGTGGAGGGGGGGAGGCTGTTTTTT. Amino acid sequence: CASSVEGGRLFF.